A single T cell receptor (beta chain) is shown here with its context. This clonotype was recorded a few times. Its binding antigen is unknown. No base quality information exists; no much larger clone differs at one position. Trimming at the junction amounts to 3 bases on V and 0 bases on J, and the germline ends lie 11 bases apart. Including cysteine and phenylalanine, the CDR3 has 16 amino acids. The CDR3 DNA has 48 bases and is translated from base 1. The CDR1 and CDR2 encoded by the germline V gene are SGHTA and FQGTGA. The library was prepared using PCR. DNA from cultured CD4+ T cells was subjected to TCR sequencing with the Oncomine TCR Beta short-read assay at the Johns Hopkins FTIC core. The QIAamp micro DNA kit was used to extract genomic DNA from the cultured CD4+ T cells. The Oncomine TCR Beta libraries from cultured CD4+ T cells were pooled using unique dual indexes and then sequenced on an Illumina iSeq 100. Per the source publication's procedure: Non-productive sequences were filtered out, and CDR3s that did not start with C, did not end with F or W, or were shorter than 7 amino acids were discarded. The MANAFEST web application identified antigen-specific clonotypes by comparing peptide-stimulated wells against reference wells and other culture wells. For a clone to be called positive, the clone needed an FDR below 0.05, an odds ratio above 5, and a productive frequency above 0.1% in at least two of three replicate wells. A clonotype was classed as cross-reactive if the clonotype showed significant expansion both in SARS-CoV-2 spike wells and in at least one common cold coronavirus spike condition. CDR3 homology was assessed with Levenshtein distances (stringdist) and unrooted phylogenetic trees (ape) in R version 3.6.1. TCRdb cleaned the public reads at Q25 with fastp, built clones with MiXCR and kept in-frame beta chains. Each entry is one CDR3 protein sequence, shown with its most common DNA and genes. These V and J calls rely on TCRdb rather than the paper's analysis. Present in this sample are over 15,000 distinct CDR3 sequences, about two fifths of which were seen just once. The ten largest clones add up to roughly 6.6% of the sample.

The data were obtained in a study of vaccination and CD4 T cells after COVID-19 (dated by TCRdb to between 2021 and 2024). Regarding the research as a whole: Every convalescent patient had a positive nasal swab PCR test for SARS-CoV-2, with mild disease in roughly nine patients and severe disease in one. Control cultures used a CEFX viral epitope pool as positive control, an HIV-1 Nef peptide pool as negative control, or no peptide. In 10 COVID-19 convalescent patients and 4 infection-naive healthy vaccine recipients, researchers compared the spike-specific CD4+ TCR repertoire from before mRNA vaccination with the repertoire from after. Each participant got two doses of either the Pfizer-BioNTech BNT162b2 vaccine (n=8) or the Moderna mRNA-1273 vaccine (n=2). Culture stimuli were overlapping spike peptide pools from SARS-CoV-2 and from the common cold coronaviruses HCoV-NL63, HCoV-OC43 and HCoV-229E. The time from the second vaccine dose to post-vaccine blood sampling had a median of around 72 days and ranged from about 14 to 241 days. The convalescent cohort included six males and four females, with two Hispanic individuals, seven Caucasians, two Asians and one multiracial person. Post-COVID blood samples were collected from convalescent patients a median of roughly 100 days after diagnosis, with a range of roughly 30 to 161 days. Broader findings and caveats from the paper: Among convalescent patients, a median 86.3% of the SARS-CoV-2-reactive clones seen after vaccination appeared only after vaccination, which suggests priming specific to the vaccine. Relatively few convalescent patients were included in the study, and early timepoints after natural infection were not analyzed. Although the median number of SARS-CoV-2-reactive clonotypes went up from more than 20 after infection to more than 30 after vaccination, the increase was not significant. Of the vaccine-specific clones in convalescent patients, 304 of 307, or nearly all, reacted only to SARS-CoV-2 spike and did not cross-react with common cold coronaviruses.

The treatment or condition label, read with the paper, signifies: roughly 10-day PBMC culture with coronavirus spike peptide pools or control peptides (ViraFEST assay). The ViraFEST assay was used in the study, in which antigen-specific T cells were expanded with peptide pools and expanded clonotypes were subsequently identified by TCR sequencing. The positive SARS-CoV-2 PCR tests of the convalescent patients were dated from March to December 2020, before the Alpha, Beta and Delta variants emerged in the United States. More than 1.5 million PBMCs per well were cultured in IMDM with approximately 5% human AB serum and approximately 10 IU/ml IL-2, plus 10 ug/ml peptide pools. On days 3 and 7, half of the culture medium was replaced with fresh IL-2-containing medium. After about 10 days of culture, CD4+ T cells were isolated by negative selection using the EasySep CD4+ T cell isolation kit. Ficoll-Paque Plus gradient centrifugation was used to isolate PBMCs from whole blood, and the isolated PBMCs were then either used fresh or cryopreserved at -140C. Triplicate wells were generally used for each culture condition.

Sequences were derived from CD4+ T cells from blood, cultured in vitro, sampled after SARS-CoV-2 vaccination. Here the chain combines TRBV7-3 and TRBJ2-2, with the D segment identity uncertain. The clonotype comes from a human donor who had recovered from COVID-19. The CDR3 corresponds to CASSLNRPPNTGELFF. The DNA sequence reads TGTGCCAGCAGCTTGAACCGGCCACCGAACACCGGGGAGCTGTTTTTT.